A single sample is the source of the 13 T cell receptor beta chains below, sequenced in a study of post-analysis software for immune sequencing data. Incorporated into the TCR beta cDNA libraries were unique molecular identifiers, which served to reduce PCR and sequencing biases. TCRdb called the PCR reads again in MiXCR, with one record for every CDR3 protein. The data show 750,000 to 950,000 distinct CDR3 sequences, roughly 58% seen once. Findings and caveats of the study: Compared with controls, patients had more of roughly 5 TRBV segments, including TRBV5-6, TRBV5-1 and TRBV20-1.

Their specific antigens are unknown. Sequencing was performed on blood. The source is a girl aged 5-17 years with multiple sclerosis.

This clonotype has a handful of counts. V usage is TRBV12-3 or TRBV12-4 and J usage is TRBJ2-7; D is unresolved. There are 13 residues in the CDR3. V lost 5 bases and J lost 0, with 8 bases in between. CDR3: CASSLRHSYEQYF. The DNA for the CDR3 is TGTGCCAGCAGTCTGAGACACTCCTACGAGCAGTACTTC.

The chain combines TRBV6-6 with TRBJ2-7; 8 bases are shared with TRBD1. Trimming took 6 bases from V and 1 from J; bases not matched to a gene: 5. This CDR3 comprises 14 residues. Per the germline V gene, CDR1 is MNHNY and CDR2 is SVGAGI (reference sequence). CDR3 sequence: CASRLDRDSYEQYF. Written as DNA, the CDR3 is TGTGCCAGCAGGTTGGACAGGGATTCCTACGAGCAGTACTTC.

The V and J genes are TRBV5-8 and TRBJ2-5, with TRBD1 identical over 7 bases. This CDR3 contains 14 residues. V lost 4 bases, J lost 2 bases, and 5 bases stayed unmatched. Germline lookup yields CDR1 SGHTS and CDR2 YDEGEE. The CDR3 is CASSRGGRQETQYF. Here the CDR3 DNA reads TGTGCCAGCAGCCGAGGGGGCAGGCAAGAGACCCAGTACTTC.

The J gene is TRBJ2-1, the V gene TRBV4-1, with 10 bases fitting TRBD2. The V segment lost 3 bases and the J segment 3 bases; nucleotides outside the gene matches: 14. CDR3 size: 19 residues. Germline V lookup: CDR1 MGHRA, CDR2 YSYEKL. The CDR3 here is CASSQPRSGRASLYNEQFF. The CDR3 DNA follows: TGCGCCAGCAGCCAGCCTAGGAGCGGGAGGGCCTCTCTCTACAATGAGCAGTTCTTC.

CDR3 sequence reads: CSATKGVQETQYF. The CDR3 nucleotides are TGCAGTGCTACGAAGGGGGTCCAAGAGACCCAGTACTTC. V and J are TRBV20-1 and TRBJ2-5; weak D call: TRBD1 (6 bases). The CDR3 consists of 13 residues. Per the germline V gene, CDR1 is DFQATT and CDR2 is SNEGSKA (reference sequence). Deletions cut 4 bases from V and 1 base from J, with 10 bases between.

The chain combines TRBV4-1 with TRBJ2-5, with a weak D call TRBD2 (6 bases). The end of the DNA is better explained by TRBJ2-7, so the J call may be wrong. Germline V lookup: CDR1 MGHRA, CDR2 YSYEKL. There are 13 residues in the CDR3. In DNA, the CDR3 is TGCGCCAGCAGCCCCGGGAGACTCTACGAGCAGTACTTC. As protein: CASSPGRLYEQYF.

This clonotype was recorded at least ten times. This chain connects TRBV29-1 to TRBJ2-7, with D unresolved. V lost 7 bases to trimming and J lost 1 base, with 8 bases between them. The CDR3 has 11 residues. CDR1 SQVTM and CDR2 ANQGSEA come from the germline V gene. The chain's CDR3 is CSALRSYEQYF. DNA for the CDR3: TGCAGCGCTCTCCGTTCCTACGAGCAGTACTTC.

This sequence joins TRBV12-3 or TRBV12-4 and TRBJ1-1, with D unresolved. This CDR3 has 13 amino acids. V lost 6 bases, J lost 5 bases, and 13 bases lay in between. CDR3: CASSLYPMTEAFF. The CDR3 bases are TGTGCCAGCAGCTTGTACCCTATGACTGAAGCTTTCTTT.

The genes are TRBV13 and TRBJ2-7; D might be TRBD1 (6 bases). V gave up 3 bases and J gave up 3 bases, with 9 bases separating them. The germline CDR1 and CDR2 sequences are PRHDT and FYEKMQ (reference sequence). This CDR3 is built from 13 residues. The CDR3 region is CASSFRQVYEQYF. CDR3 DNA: TGTGCCAGCAGCTTCAGACAGGTCTACGAGCAGTACTTC.

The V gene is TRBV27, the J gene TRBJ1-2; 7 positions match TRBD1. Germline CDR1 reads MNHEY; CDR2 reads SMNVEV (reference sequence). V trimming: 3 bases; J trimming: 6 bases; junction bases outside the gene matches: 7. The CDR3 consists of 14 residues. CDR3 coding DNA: TGTGCCAGCAGTTTGTTCGGACAGGAGGATGGCTACACCTTC. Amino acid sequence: CASSLFGQEDGYTF.

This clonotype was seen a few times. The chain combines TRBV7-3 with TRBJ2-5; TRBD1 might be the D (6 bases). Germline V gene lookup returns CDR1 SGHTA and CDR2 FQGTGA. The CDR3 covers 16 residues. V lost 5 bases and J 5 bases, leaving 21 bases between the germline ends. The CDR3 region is CASSPDRGGLGETQYF. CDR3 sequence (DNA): TGTGCCAGCAGCCCAGATCGAGGGGGTTTGGGGGAGACCCAGTACTTC.

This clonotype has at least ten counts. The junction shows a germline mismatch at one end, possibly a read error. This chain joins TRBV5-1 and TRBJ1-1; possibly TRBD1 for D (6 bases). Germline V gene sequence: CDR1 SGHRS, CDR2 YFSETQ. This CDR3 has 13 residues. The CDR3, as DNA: TGTGCCAGCAGCTTGGACAGGAACACTGAAGCTTTCTTT. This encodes CASSLDRNTEAFF. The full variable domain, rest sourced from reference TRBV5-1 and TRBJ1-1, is KAGVTQTPRYLIKTRGQQVTLSCSPISGHRSVSWYQQTPGQGLQFLFEYFSETQRNKGNFPGRFSGRQFSNSRSEMNVSTLELGDSALYLCASSLDRNTEAFFGQGTRLTVV.

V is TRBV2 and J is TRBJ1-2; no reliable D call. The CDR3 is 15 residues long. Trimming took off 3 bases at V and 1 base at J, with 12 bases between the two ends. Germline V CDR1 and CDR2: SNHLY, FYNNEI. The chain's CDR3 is CASSDPSADNYGYTF. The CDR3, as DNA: TGTGCCAGCAGTGATCCCTCCGCGGATAACTATGGCTACACCTTC. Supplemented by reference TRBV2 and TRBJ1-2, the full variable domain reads EPEVTQTPSHQVTQMGQEVILRCVPISNHLYFYWYRQILGQKVEFLVSFYNNEISEKSEIFDDQFSVERPDGSNFTLKIRSTKLEDSAMYFCASSDPSADNYGYTFGSGTRLTVV.